This T cell receptor beta chain was identified in a study of CD8+CD57+ T cells in acquired aplastic anemia (dated by TCRdb to the late 2010s). Looking at the study overall: On average, sorted CD4+ and CD8+ cells yielded about 3 ug of extracted DNA, with a range of roughly 0.17 to 30 ug. Mean read counts for healthy donor samples were around 10 million for CD4+ cells and 11 million to 14 million for CD8+ cells. Here is what the overall study found, with its caveats: Around 31 CD8+ CDR3 sequences were shared between patients and controls but appeared highly expressed in patients and within their immunodominant clones. CD8+ Simpson's diversity did not differ significantly between patients and healthy controls (P=0.060).

At the junction V is shortened by 6 bases and J by 0 bases, with 11 bases in between. Spanning cysteine to phenylalanine, the CDR3 consists of 15 amino acids. This entry keeps only the CDR3 DNA: 45 bases, framed from base 1. The germline V gene (reference sequence) supplies CDR1 LNHDA and CDR2 SQIVND. The sample holds many counts of this clonotype. This receptor's antigen is unknown. No clone much larger than this one lies a single base away; base qualities are absent. Genomic DNA was used as template for profiling of TCR beta VDJ combinations and CDR3 sequences. An Illumina HiSeq 2000 was the platform used for TCR repertoire sequencing. As for how the authors treated the data: TRBV/TRBJ rearrangement plots, CDR3 size and DJ length profiles, and Simpson's diversity index were used to assess repertoires. The most abundant DNA sequence in the deep sequencing data was taken as the immunodominant clone. CDR3 amino acid sequences were checked for sharing across subjects and were also compared against the VDJdb database and published repertoires. In TCRdb, the public reads were trimmed at Q25 with fastp and aligned with MiXCR, with productive beta chains retained. Rows with one shared CDR3 protein collapse into an entry with the most common genes and DNA. TCRdb, rather than the study authors, made the V and J calls. The sample data list some 240,000 distinct CDR3 sequences, and roughly 33% of these were observed just once. The ten largest account for 0.95% to 1.3% of the sample.

In this study, sorted CD4+ and CD8+ T cells from the blood of healthy subjects and of severe aplastic anemia patients had their TCR repertoires deep-sequenced. Ficoll-Paque density gradient centrifugation was used to isolate peripheral blood mononuclear cells. Before DNA was extracted, CD4+ and CD8+ T cells were sorted using either FACS or magnetic beads. This receptor was taken from a human donor in good health, serving as a control. Sequenced sample: sorted CD4+, CD8+, or CD8+CD57+ T cells (not recorded which) from PBMCs. The rearrangement joined TRBV19 to TRBJ1-4; the D region possibly corresponds to TRBD1 (5 bases align). The CDR3 has the sequence CASRRTYATNEKLFF. The base sequence is TGTGCCAGTAGGCGGACATATGCAACTAATGAAAAACTGTTTTTT. The entire variable domain, with the stretches around the CDR3 drawn from the reference TRBV19 and TRBJ1-4 proteins, is DGGITQSPKYLFRKEGQNVTLSCEQNLNHDAMYWYRQDPGQGLRLIYYSQIVNDFQKGDIAEGYSVSREKKESFPLTVTSAQKNPTAFYLCASRRTYATNEKLFFGSGTQLSVL.